These 7 T cell receptor beta chains were all obtained from the same sample, sequenced in a study of blood T cells in healthy people across ages. Primers used in a second PCR of about 7 to 12 cycles were a sample-barcoded 5' primer and a J-beta primer mix. TCRdb independently ran MiXCR on the 5' RACE reads; one entry per CDR3 protein. This sample has 1.4 million to 1.5 million distinct CDR3 sequences, with about 40% found just once. The sample taken for sequencing was blood. All receptors derive from a woman under 30 in good health.

This clonotype was seen a handful of times. The V call is TRBV7-9, the J call TRBJ1-2; 9 nucleotides match TRBD1. CDR3 size: 15 residues. CDR1 and CDR2 from the germline V gene are SEHNR and FQNEAQ (reference sequence). J was trimmed by 2 bases and V by 5 bases; bases with no gene match: 6. The CDR3 nucleotides are TGTGCCAGCAGCAACACTGACAGGGGGAACTATGGCTACACCTTC. This gives the protein CASSNTDRGNYGYTF.

The chain links TRBV29-1 to TRBJ1-1; D is unclear. Germline-derived CDR1 and CDR2 are SQVTM and ANQGSEA. Trimming left V 4 bases short and J 7 bases short, with 7 bases between. The CDR3 covers 10 residues. CDR3 amino acids: CSVVASEAFF. The CDR3, as DNA: TGCAGCGTTGTTGCCAGTGAAGCTTTCTTT.

The rearrangement links TRBV9 to TRBJ1-1; no firm D call. This CDR3 has 11 amino acids. Per the germline V gene, CDR1 is SGDLS and CDR2 is YYNGEE. V was shortened by 3 bases and J by 10 bases, with 10 bases between the two germline ends. The CDR3 spells CASSGDGPAFF. The CDR3 region has the DNA TGTGCCAGCAGCGGAGATGGGCCAGCTTTCTTT.

The rearrangement uses TRBV4-2 and TRBJ1-4; D not resolved. V dropped 4 bases and J dropped 7 bases, with 10 bases sitting between them. Germline V gene data show CDR1 as LGHNA and CDR2 as YNFKEQ. The CDR3 covers 13 residues. The DNA for the CDR3 is TGTGCCAGCAGCCCACGAACACGTGAAAAACTGTTTTTT. It translates to CASSPRTREKLFF.

This clonotype came up a few times. The gene calls are TRBV7-2 and TRBJ2-5, with a tentative D call TRBD1 (5 bases). This CDR3 has 14 amino acids. Germline V gene data show CDR1 as SGHTA and CDR2 as FQGNSA. The ends were cut back, 3 bases at V and 7 bases at J, with 15 bases in the middle. The CDR3 reads CASSLDQGPGTQYF. CDR3 nucleotide sequence: TGTGCCAGCAGCTTGGATCAGGGTCCGGGGACCCAGTACTTC.

The chain recombines TRBV9 with TRBJ2-7; no clear D gene. CDR1 is SGDLS and CDR2 is YYNGEE in the germline V gene. V lost 0 bases, J lost 7 bases, and 29 bases lay in between. This CDR3 has 19 residues. In nucleotides, the CDR3 is TGTGCCAGCAGCGTAGGATCTGAAATACGATTTAAAACCTACAATGAGCAGTACTTC. Its translation is CASSVGSEIRFKTYNEQYF. The variable domain in full, with the rest retrieved from reference TRBV9 and TRBJ2-7, is DSGVTQTPKHLITATGQRVTLRCSPRSGDLSVYWYQQSLDQGLQFLIQYYNGEERAKGNILERFSAQQFPDLHSELNLSSLELGDSALYFCASSVGSEIRFKTYNEQYFGPGTRLTVT.

J is TRBJ1-5 and V is TRBV4-1; D is uncertain. V lost 1 base and J 3 bases, leaving 7 bases between the germline ends. CDR1 is MGHRA and CDR2 is YSYEKL in the germline V gene. The CDR3 runs 14 residues. The CDR3 loop reads CASSQVGVNQPQHF. The CDR3 nucleotides read TGCGCCAGCAGCCAAGTTGGGGTCAATCAGCCCCAGCATTTT.